These T cell receptor beta chains were read from a single sample in a study of T cells in narcolepsy. Assay: immunoSEQ multiplex PCR; the TCRdb copy retains only in-frame clones and omits some. The sample has some 30,000 clones, 82% seen once. Input material: CD45RA- memory CD4+ T cells from PBMCs. All receptors come from a human donor with narcolepsy. Both conserved end residues are part of each CDR3. The D gene is left open where the match is weak. Size is stated for part of the rows, as once, few or many counts, or as a class when the clone is expanded.

V gene,clone size,J gene,D gene,CDR3 protein,CDR3 DNA
TRBV5-1,.,TRBJ2-3,TRBD1,CASSKQGGWDTQYF,TGCGCCAGCAGCAAACAGGGGGGTTGGGATACGCAGTATTTT
TRBV6-5,.,TRBJ1-2,.,CAAATGPIYGYTF,TGTGCCGCTGCAACGGGCCCGATCTATGGCTACACCTTC
TRBV6-5,few,TRBJ1-2,.,CASSQRVNDGYTF,TGTGCCAGCAGCCAAAGGGTCAACGATGGCTACACCTTC
TRBV29-1,once,TRBJ1-2,.,CSVVGGVNYGYTF,TGCAGCGTTGTGGGGGGTGTAAACTATGGCTACACCTTC
TRBV27,.,TRBJ2-7,.,CASSLRGNPYEQYF,TGTGCCAGCAGTTTAAGGGGGAACCCCTACGAGCAGTACTTC
TRBV19,.,TRBJ1-5,.,CASSLAFSQPQHF,TGTGCCAGTAGCCTAGCTTTTAGTCAGCCCCAGCATTTT
TRBV21-1,.,TRBJ2-1,.,CASSKPGSSTFNYNEQFF,TGTGCCAGCAGCAAACCCGGTAGTAGCACCTTTAACTACAATGAGCAGTTCTTC
TRBV5-1,.,TRBJ2-7,.,CASSLFGARVRSEQYF,TGCGCCAGCAGCTTGTTCGGGGCCAGGGTGAGGAGCGAGCAGTACTTC
TRBV30,.,TRBJ2-6,TRBD1,CAWRDRGTGANVLTF,TGTGCCTGGAGGGACAGGGGGACTGGGGCCAACGTCCTGACTTTC
TRBV25-1,.,TRBJ2-4,.,CASSDRTNIQYF,TGTGCCAGCAGTGACCGGACAAACATTCAGTACTTC
TRBV6-5,.,TRBJ2-7,TRBD2,CASSGGRVPYEQYF,TGTGCCAGCAGTGGAGGGAGGGTTCCCTACGAGCAGTACTTC
TRBV5-1,.,TRBJ1-2,.,CASSPGGTTNYGYTF,TGCGCCAGCAGCCCCGGGGGGACTACTAACTATGGCTACACCTTC
TRBV7-6,.,TRBJ2-1,TRBD2,CASSTRLGLAGGNEQFF,TGTGCCAGCAGCACCCGCCTGGGACTAGCGGGGGGGAATGAGCAGTTCTTC
TRBV6-1,once,TRBJ1-1,.,CASNLNLQGSEAFF,TGTGCCAGCAACCTAAACCTTCAGGGCTCTGAAGCTTTCTTT
TRBV2,.,TRBJ1-2,.,CADQGQVGYGYTF,TGTGCCGATCAGGGGCAAGTTGGCTATGGCTACACCTTC
TRBV7-2,.,TRBJ1-2,.,CASSLARGQNYGYTF,TGTGCCAGCAGCTTAGCGCGGGGGCAGAACTATGGCTACACCTTC
TRBV5-1,.,TRBJ2-2,.,CASSLDADGELFF,TGCGCCAGCAGCTTGGATGCAGACGGGGAGCTGTTTTTT
TRBV10-3,.,TRBJ2-3,TRBD1,CAISELGQGPDTQYF,TGTGCCATCAGTGAGTTGGGACAGGGACCAGATACGCAGTATTTT
TRBV18,.,TRBJ1-2,.,CASSPGGDYGYTF,TGTGCCAGCTCACCGGGCGGGGACTATGGCTACACCTTC
TRBV18,few,TRBJ2-7,TRBD1,CASSPRDRSYEQYF,TGTGCCAGCTCCCCGAGGGACAGATCCTACGAGCAGTACTTC
TRBV5-1,.,TRBJ2-7,TRBD1,CASSSGDRAYEQYF,TGCGCCAGCAGCTCCGGGGACAGGGCTTACGAGCAGTACTTC
TRBV19,medium-sized,TRBJ1-2,.,CASSPGRAYGYTF,TGTGCCAGTAGCCCCGGACGGGCTTATGGCTACACCTTC
TRBV28,.,TRBJ1-1,.,CASSLRRDTEAFF,TGTGCCAGCAGTTTACGGAGGGACACTGAAGCTTTCTTT
TRBV6-1,few,TRBJ2-7,.,CASSEGAYEQYF,TGTGCCAGCAGTGAGGGGGCGTACGAGCAGTACTTC
TRBV7-9,.,TRBJ2-2,TRBD1,CASSLMGQPNTGELFF,TGTGCCAGCAGCTTAATGGGACAGCCGAACACCGGGGAGCTGTTTTTT
TRBV6-5,.,TRBJ1-4,.,CASRRGGFGEKLFF,TGTGCCAGCCGCCGGGGAGGGTTCGGTGAAAAACTGTTTTTT
TRBV27,.,TRBJ2-1,TRBD2,CASRRAGGPNEQFF,TGTGCCAGCAGGAGGGCGGGAGGGCCCAATGAGCAGTTCTTC
TRBV7-8,.,TRBJ2-1,TRBD2,CASSRGTSALGEQFF,TGTGCCAGCAGCAGAGGGACTAGCGCCTTAGGTGAGCAGTTCTTC
TRBV6-5,.,TRBJ2-7,.,CASSYDRQNYEQYF,TGTGCCAGCAGTTACGATCGCCAGAATTACGAGCAGTACTTC
TRBV21-1,.,TRBJ2-3,.,CASSKCGSSSTDTQYF,TGTGCCAGCAGCAAATGCGGTAGCTCTAGCACAGATACGCAGTATTTT
TRBV10-3,.,TRBJ1-5,.,CAISESWDRPQHF,TGTGCCATCAGTGAATCCTGGGATCGGCCCCAGCATTTT
TRBV9,.,TRBJ2-1,.,CASSVVENEQFF,TGTGCCAGCAGCGTAGTCGAAAATGAGCAGTTCTTC
TRBV5-1,.,TRBJ2-3,.,CASSLVEGTDTQYF,TGCGCCAGCAGCTTGGTGGAGGGCACAGATACGCAGTATTTT
TRBV6-1,.,TRBJ1-1,.,CASIKGNTEAFF,TGTGCCAGCATCAAGGGGAACACTGAAGCTTTCTTT
TRBV2,.,TRBJ1-6,TRBD1,CASRPLQGANSPLHF,TGTGCCAGCCGCCCTCTACAGGGGGCGAATTCACCCCTCCACTTT
TRBV7-7,.,TRBJ2-7,TRBD2,CASSKLAGVQEQYF,TGTGCTAGCAGCAAACTAGCGGGAGTACAAGAGCAGTACTTC
TRBV11-2,.,TRBJ2-1,TRBD2,CASSPGVGTRGNEQFF,TGTGCCAGCAGCCCAGGTGTCGGGACTAGAGGCAATGAGCAGTTCTTC
TRBV6-5,.,TRBJ1-6,TRBD1,CASSYRGPNSPLHF,TGTGCCAGCAGTTACAGGGGGCCTAATTCACCCCTCCACTTT
TRBV2,once,TRBJ2-5,TRBD2,CASSEWGLAGAQETQYF,TGTGCCAGCAGTGAATGGGGACTAGCGGGGGCCCAAGAGACCCAGTACTTC
TRBV7-9,few,TRBJ1-3,.,CASSLGPSISGNTIYF,TGTGCCAGCAGCCTAGGGCCAAGTATCTCTGGAAACACCATATATTTT
TRBV28,.,TRBJ1-4,.,CASNVQGVEKLFF,TGTGCCAGCAATGTACAGGGTGTCGAAAAACTGTTTTTT
TRBV5-1,.,TRBJ2-1,TRBD2,CASSSRGTSGITYNEQFF,TGCGCCAGCAGCTCCCGTGGGACTAGCGGGATCACCTACAATGAGCAGTTCTTC
TRBV5-1,.,TRBJ2-1,TRBD2,CASSLVPTSGGNEQFF,TGCGCCAGCAGCTTGGTTCCGACTAGCGGGGGGAATGAGCAGTTCTTC
TRBV6-6,.,TRBJ1-6,.,CASSFAPGSYNSPLHF,TGTGCCAGCAGCTTCGCGCCGGGTTCCTATAATTCACCCCTCCACTTT
TRBV11-2,.,TRBJ1-2,TRBD1,CASSPGQGELNYGYTF,TGTGCCAGCAGCCCGGGACAGGGGGAACTTAACTATGGCTACACCTTC
TRBV29-1,.,TRBJ2-6,.,CSVISRSGANVLTF,TGCAGCGTTATTTCTCGCTCTGGGGCCAACGTCCTGACTTTC
TRBV11-2,.,TRBJ2-1,.,CASGLGQGIFNEQFF,TGTGCCAGCGGTCTGGGGCAGGGTATCTTCAATGAGCAGTTCTTC
TRBV30,.,TRBJ2-5,.,CAWRQGRNQETQYF,TGTGCCTGGAGACAGGGCCGTAACCAAGAGACCCAGTACTTC
TRBV6-5,.,TRBJ2-1,.,CASSYRTGANEQFF,TGTGCCAGCAGTTACAGAACGGGGGCTAATGAGCAGTTCTTC
TRBV7-8,.,TRBJ1-4,.,CASSVRTEKLFF,TGTGCCAGCAGCGTACGGACAGAAAAACTGTTTTTT
TRBV10-1,.,TRBJ2-3,.,CATKDSITDTQYF,TGCGCCACCAAGGATTCAATCACAGATACGCAGTATTTT
TRBV5-1,.,TRBJ2-7,.,CASSVASGIISYEQYF,TGCGCCAGCAGCGTAGCCTCAGGGATAATCTCCTACGAGCAGTACTTC
TRBV5-7,.,TRBJ1-3,.,CASSPARGVTGNTIYF,TGTGCCAGCAGCCCCGCAAGAGGGGTAACTGGAAACACCATATATTTT
TRBV6-1,.,TRBJ1-2,.,CASSDIFVTDYGYTF,TGTGCCAGCAGCGATATTTTCGTGACGGACTATGGCTACACCTTC
TRBV6-5,.,TRBJ1-6,TRBD1,CASSNRGRESPLHF,TGTGCCAGCAGCAACAGGGGGCGCGAATCACCCCTCCACTTT
TRBV4-2,few,TRBJ2-1,.,CASSQDAGGQLEQFF,TGTGCCAGCAGCCAAGATGCCGGCGGGCAACTTGAGCAGTTCTTC
TRBV6-1,.,TRBJ1-2,.,CASSENVGQGYGYTF,TGTGCCAGCAGTGAAAATGTAGGGCAAGGCTATGGCTACACCTTC